This T cell receptor (beta chain) appears in the sequencing data of a study of PD-L1 blockade in urothelial cancer. As for the study in general: A median blood sample held 141,255 T cells and tens of thousands of unique TCRs. Findings of the study overall: Greater 3-week expansion of tumor-associated blood clones was recorded for durable-benefit patients.

On this clone itself: The antigen remains undetermined.

J gave up 0 bases and V 5 bases, and 6 bases lay outside the gene matches. The length of the CDR3 is 15 residues. Germline loops: CDR1 MDHEN, CDR2 SYDVKM. Per patient, between 1 and 8 samples were collected at pretreatment and on-treatment time points. Some clones are missing from TCRdb's copy, which holds only in-frame ones; the method was immunoSEQ multiplex PCR. The sample has 70,000 or so clones, 85% to 90% seen once. The V and J genes are TRBV28 and TRBJ1-2, with 7 bases fitting TRBD1. Source: PBMCs, taken around atezolizumab (anti-PD-L1) treatment. This TCR derives from a man aged 55 to 70 with urothelial cancer. CDR3 sequence reads: CASSPGTDANYGYTF. The CDR3 DNA reads TGTGCCAGCAGTCCTGGGACAGACGCTAACTATGGCTACACCTTC.